This TCR beta chain was found in a study of blood T cell repertoires in COVID-19 (dated by TCRdb to the early 2020s). About the full investigation: Samples covering the acute and convalescent phases of COVID-19 were provided by collaborators in the United States, Italy and Spain. The prospective study material was composed of cDNA or gDNA derived from T cells, B-cell-depleted T cells, or PBMCs. The dataset comprised deeply sampled blood TCRbeta repertoires from subjects exposed to, actively infected with, or recovered from COVID-19. A freely available public database, intended as a resource for researchers studying the immune response to SARS-CoV-2, is where the repertoires were released. The samples were drawn from two sources: the first 160 participants of the ongoing ImmuneRACE study, and over 950 subjects contributed by 6 global collaborators. A de-identified subject ID, COVID-19 status, age in years and sex were almost always included in the sample metadata. Where HLA class I and class II types were available, the types were taken from metadata supplied by the sample provider, not from assay-based typing. Broad study findings and their caveats: Clinical and demographic metadata were provided uncurated, with the amount varying by source and participant.

Worth noting for this clone: Its specific antigen is unknown. Base-call qualities are not available, and no considerably larger clone is one nucleotide away.

Each collaborating institution followed its own protocols to collect whole blood in K2EDTA tubes. For TCRbeta analysis, collaborator samples were shipped as frozen whole blood, as isolated PBMCs, or as DNA extracted from either sample type. TCRbeta CDR3 regions were amplified from genomic DNA by means of the immunoSEQ Assay, a bias-controlled multiplex PCR. As for the original processing: The number of nucleated cells in each sample was estimated from the amplification of reference gene primers within the assay. Sequence reads were collapsed and filtered to measure the absolute abundance of every unique TCRbeta CDR3 rearrangement. For each sample, productive Simpson clonality was calculated by taking the square root of Simpson's diversity index across productive rearrangements. Sourced from immuneACCESS, this table was stored by TCRdb with only in-frame sequences that have V and J called. A share of the clones is absent; for the studies checked, an unresolved V gene accounts for under half, and the remainder has no known explanation. From that table come the V and J calls and clone size; the DNA was used to work out D and trimming. Within this sample are around 130,000 clones, with approximately 84% of them counted one time only. The top ten clonotypes cover approximately 1.5% of the sample.

Trimming removed 4 bases from V and 0 bases from J; the gene matches leave 7 bases unexplained. The CDR3 has 15 amino acids, counting the end cysteine and phenylalanine. Only the CDR3 region is kept as DNA, spanning 45 bases read in frame from base 1. The germline V gene gives CDR1 as SGHRS and CDR2 as YFSETQ. This sequence uses TRBV5-1 and TRBJ2-7; 7 central nucleotides agree with TRBD1. The sample comprised peripheral blood. The clonotype comes from a man between 60 and 75 years old with acute or convalescent COVID-19. The nucleotide sequence reads TGCGCCAGCAGCCCCAGACAGGGTACCTCCTACGAGCAGTACTTC. Its protein product is CASSPRQGTSYEQYF.